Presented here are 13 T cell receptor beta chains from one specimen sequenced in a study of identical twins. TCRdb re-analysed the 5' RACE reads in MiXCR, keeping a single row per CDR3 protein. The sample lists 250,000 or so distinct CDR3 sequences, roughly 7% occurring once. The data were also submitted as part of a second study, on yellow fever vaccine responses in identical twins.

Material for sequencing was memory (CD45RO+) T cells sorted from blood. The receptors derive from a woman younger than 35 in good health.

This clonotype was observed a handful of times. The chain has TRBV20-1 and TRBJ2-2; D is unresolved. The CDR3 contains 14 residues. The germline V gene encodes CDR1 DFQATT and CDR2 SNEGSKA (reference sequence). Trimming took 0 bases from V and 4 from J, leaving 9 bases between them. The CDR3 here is CSARDGRLTGELFF. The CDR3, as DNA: TGCAGTGCTAGAGATGGGCGGCTCACCGGGGAGCTGTTTTTT.

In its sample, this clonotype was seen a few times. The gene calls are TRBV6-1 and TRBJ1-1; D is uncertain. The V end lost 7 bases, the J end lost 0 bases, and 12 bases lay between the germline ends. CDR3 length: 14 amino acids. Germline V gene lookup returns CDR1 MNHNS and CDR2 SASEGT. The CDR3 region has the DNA TGTGCCAGCACTGATGCAAGCCTGAACACTGAAGCTTTCTTT. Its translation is CASTDASLNTEAFF.

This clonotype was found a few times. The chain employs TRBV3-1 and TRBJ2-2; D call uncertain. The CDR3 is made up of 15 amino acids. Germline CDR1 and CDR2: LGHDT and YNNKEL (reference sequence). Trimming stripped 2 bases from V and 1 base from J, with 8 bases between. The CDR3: CASSQNRGNTGELFF. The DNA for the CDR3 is TGTGCCAGCAGCCAAAACCGAGGGAACACCGGGGAGCTGTTTTTT.

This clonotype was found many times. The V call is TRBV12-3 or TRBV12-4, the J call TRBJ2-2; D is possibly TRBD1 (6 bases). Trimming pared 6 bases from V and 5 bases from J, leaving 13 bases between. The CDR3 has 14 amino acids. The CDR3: CASRYRETTGELFF. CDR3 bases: TGTGCCAGCAGATACAGGGAGACGACCGGGGAGCTGTTTTTT.

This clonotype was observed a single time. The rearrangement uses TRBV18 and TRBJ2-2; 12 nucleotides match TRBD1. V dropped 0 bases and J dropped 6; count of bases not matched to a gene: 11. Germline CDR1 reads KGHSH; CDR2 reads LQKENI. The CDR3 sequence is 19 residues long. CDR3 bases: TGTGCCAGCTCACCACCGGTCGGGACAGGGGGCCTCAAATCCGGGGAGCTGTTTTTT. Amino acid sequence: CASSPPVGTGGLKSGELFF.

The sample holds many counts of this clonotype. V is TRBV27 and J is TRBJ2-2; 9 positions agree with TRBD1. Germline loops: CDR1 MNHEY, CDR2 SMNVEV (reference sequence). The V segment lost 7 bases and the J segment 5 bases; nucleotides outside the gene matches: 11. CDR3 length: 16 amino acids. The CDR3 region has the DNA TGTGCCAGCACCATTAACACAGGGGGCAGGACCGGGGAGCTGTTTTTT. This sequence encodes CASTINTGGRTGELFF.

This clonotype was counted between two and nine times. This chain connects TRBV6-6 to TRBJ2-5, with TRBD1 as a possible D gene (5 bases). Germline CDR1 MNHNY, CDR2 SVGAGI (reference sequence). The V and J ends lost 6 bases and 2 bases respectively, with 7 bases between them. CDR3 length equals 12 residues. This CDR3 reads CASRRQQETQYF. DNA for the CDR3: TGTGCCAGCAGAAGACAGCAAGAGACCCAGTACTTC.

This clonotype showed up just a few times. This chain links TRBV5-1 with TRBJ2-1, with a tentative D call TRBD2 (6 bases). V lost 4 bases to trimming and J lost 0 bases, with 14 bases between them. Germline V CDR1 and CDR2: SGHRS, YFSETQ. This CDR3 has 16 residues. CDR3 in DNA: TGCGCCAGCAGCGCAACGGGGGATAGCTCCTACAATGAGCAGTTCTTC. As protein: CASSATGDSSYNEQFF.

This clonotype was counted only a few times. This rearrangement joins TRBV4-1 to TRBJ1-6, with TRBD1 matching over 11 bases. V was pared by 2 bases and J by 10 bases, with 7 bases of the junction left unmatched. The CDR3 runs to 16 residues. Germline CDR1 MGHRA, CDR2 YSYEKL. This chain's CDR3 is CASSQRHRDRGSPLHF. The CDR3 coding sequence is TGCGCCAGCAGCCAAAGGCACCGGGACAGGGGGTCACCCCTCCACTTT.

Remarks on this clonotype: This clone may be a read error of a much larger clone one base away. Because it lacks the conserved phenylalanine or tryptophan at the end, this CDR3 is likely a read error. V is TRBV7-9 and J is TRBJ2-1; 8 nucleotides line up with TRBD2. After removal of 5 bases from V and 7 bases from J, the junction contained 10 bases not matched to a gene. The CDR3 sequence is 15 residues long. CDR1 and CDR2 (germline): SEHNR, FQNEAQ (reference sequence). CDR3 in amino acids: CASSHGREVRNEQFL. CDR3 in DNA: TGTGCCAGCAGCCACGGGCGGGAGGTCAGGAATGAGCAGTTCCTC.

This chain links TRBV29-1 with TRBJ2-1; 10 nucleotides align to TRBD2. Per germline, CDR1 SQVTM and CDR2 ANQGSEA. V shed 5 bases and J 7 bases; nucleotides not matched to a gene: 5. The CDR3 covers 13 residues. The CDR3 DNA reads TGCAGCGTTCGCTCTAGCGGGAGAAATGAGCAGTTCTTC. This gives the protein CSVRSSGRNEQFF.

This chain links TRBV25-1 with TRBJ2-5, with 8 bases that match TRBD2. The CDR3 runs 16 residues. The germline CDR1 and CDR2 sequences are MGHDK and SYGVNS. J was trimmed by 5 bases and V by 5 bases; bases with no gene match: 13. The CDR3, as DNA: TGTGCCAGCAGTTCCCAGCTAGCGGGCCCAGGGGAGACCCAGTACTTC. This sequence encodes CASSSQLAGPGETQYF.

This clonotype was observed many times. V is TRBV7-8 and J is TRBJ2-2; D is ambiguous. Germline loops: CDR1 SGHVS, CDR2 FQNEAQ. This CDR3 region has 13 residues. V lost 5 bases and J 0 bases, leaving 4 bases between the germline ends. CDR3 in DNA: TGTGCCAGCAGCGAGTCGAACACCGGGGAGCTGTTTTTT. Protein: CASSESNTGELFF.